This T cell receptor (beta chain) was sequenced in a study of CD8 T cells in ankylosing spondylitis. V lost 2 bases to trimming and J lost 5 bases; unmatched junction nucleotides: 14. The germline CDR1 and CDR2 sequences are SGHDT and YYEEEE. The CDR3 has 20 residues. This clonotype was recorded many times. TCRdb redid the calling of the 5' RACE reads with MiXCR, one entry per CDR3 protein. The sample records 150,000 to 200,000 distinct CDR3 sequences, roughly 13% being singletons. This TCR was sampled from a female donor with ankylosing spondylitis or in good health (not recorded which). The J gene is TRBJ2-2, the V gene TRBV5-6, with 14 bases lining up with TRBD2. Material for sequencing was blood, either unsorted or a sorted T cell fraction (not recorded which). CDR3 amino acids: CASSFLRTGTSGSRTGELFF. The DNA for the CDR3 is TGTGCCAGCAGCTTCCTAAGGACCGGGACTAGCGGGAGTAGGACCGGGGAGCTGTTTTTT.